A single sample gave rise to the 29 T cell receptor beta chains below, sequenced in a study of cytomegalovirus exposure and HLA in healthy donors. Libraries were prepared by immunoSEQ multiplex PCR; TCRdb keeps only in-frame clonotypes and omits some of them. The table records 100,000 to 150,000 clones, about 91% of them present only once. Sequences were obtained from PBMCs. The origin of the receptors is a woman under 30 in good health and CMV-seronegative.

The chain uses TRBV6-5 and TRBJ1-5, with 7 bases lining up with TRBD1. V was pared by 6 bases and J by 9 bases, with 11 bases of the junction left unmatched. The CDR3 contains 14 residues. Germline CDR1 and CDR2: MNHEY and SVGAGI. CDR3: CASRTGTAGRPQHF. In nucleotides, the CDR3 is TGTGCCAGCAGAACCGGGACAGCCGGGAGGCCCCAGCATTTT.

There are a few counts of this clone. The chain is built from TRBV7-9 and TRBJ1-3; TRBD1 might be the D (5 bases). The CDR3 length is 17 residues. V lost 5 bases, J lost 0 bases, and 17 bases lay in between. Germline V gene data show CDR1 as SEHNR and CDR2 as FQNEAQ (reference sequence). Here the CDR3 DNA reads TGTGCCAGCAGCCCAATTCGATCGACAGTCTCTGGAAACACCATATATTTT. Translation gives CASSPIRSTVSGNTIYF. Combining the CDR3 with reference TRBV7-9 and TRBJ1-3 gives the whole variable domain DTGVSQNPRHKITKRGQNVTFRCDPISEHNRLYWYRQTLGQGPEFLTYFQNEAQLEKSRLLSDRFSAERPKGSFSTLEIQRTEQGDSAMYLCASSPIRSTVSGNTIYFGEGSWLTVV.

This rearrangement joins TRBV28 to TRBJ2-7, with D possibly matching TRBD2 (6 bases). The V end lost 6 bases, the J end lost 5 bases, and 11 bases lay between the germline ends. Germline V gene data show CDR1 as MDHEN and CDR2 as SYDVKM. The CDR3 has 12 amino acids. CDR3 bases: TGTGCCAGCAGAACTAGCTTAAACGAGCAGTACTTC. It yields the protein CASRTSLNEQYF.

This clone was counted only a few times. J is TRBJ1-2 and V is TRBV30; D remains ambiguous. From germline, CDR1 is GTSNPN and CDR2 SVGIG (reference sequence). The CDR3 length is 13 residues. Between the trimmed V and J ends, which lost 3 bases and 8 bases, there was a span of 16 bases. The CDR3, as DNA: TGTGCCTGGAGCCCTGGGCAGAAGTTGGGCTACACCTTC. It is translated as CAWSPGQKLGYTF.

The rearrangement joins TRBV6-6 to TRBJ2-7, with D uncertain. Germline V gene sequence: CDR1 MNHNY, CDR2 SVGAGI (reference sequence). The CDR3 covers 13 residues. The V gene lost 0 bases and the J gene lost 6 bases, with 9 bases spanning the gap. The CDR3 region has the DNA TGTGCCAGCAGTTACTCGACGGGTGGCGAGCAGTACGTC. This codes for CASSYSTGGEQYV.

The rearrangement links TRBV5-1 to TRBJ2-7; D is perhaps TRBD2 (6 bases). Germline values: CDR1 SGHRS, CDR2 YFSETQ. The CDR3 runs to 14 residues. The V end lost 4 bases, the J end lost 3 bases, and 14 bases lay between the germline ends. The CDR3 nucleotides read TGCGCCAGCAGCGCGAATAGCGGTGACTACGAGCAGTACGTC. Translating it yields CASSANSGDYEQYV.

In its sample, this clone was seen a few times. This chain uses TRBV28 with TRBJ1-2, with a weak D call TRBD1 (6 bases). Germline V gene data show CDR1 as MDHEN and CDR2 as SYDVKM. The CDR3 extends over 12 amino acids. V lost 1 base, J lost 7 bases, and 7 bases lay in between. CDR3 region: CASSLLQGGYTF. The CDR3 DNA reads as TGTGCCAGCAGTTTATTACAGGGTGGCTACACCTTC.

J is TRBJ2-4 and V is TRBV4-3; D perhaps matches TRBD1 (6 bases). The germline V and J ends were trimmed by 0 bases and 0 bases, with 9 bases remaining between them. This CDR3 has 16 amino acids. CDR1 is LGHNA and CDR2 is YSLEER in the germline V gene. The CDR3 loop reads CASSQEDRLAKNIQYF. The CDR3 DNA sequence: TGCGCCAGCAGCCAAGAAGACAGGCTAGCCAAAAACATTCAGTACTTC.

The V gene is TRBV30, the J gene TRBJ2-5, with TRBD2 identical over 8 bases. The CDR3 extends over 12 amino acids. Germline V gene data show CDR1 as GTSNPN and CDR2 as SVGIG (reference sequence). Trimming at V came to 8 bases and at J to 4 bases, leaving 6 bases not matched to a gene. CDR3 nucleotides: TGTGCCGTCGCGGGGGGCGGAGAGACCCAGTACTTC. Translating it yields CAVAGGGETQYF.

V is TRBV5-4 and J is TRBJ1-2; D gene ambiguous. V lost 4 bases and J lost 4, with 8 bases in between. Germline values: CDR1 SGHNT, CDR2 YYREEE (reference sequence). The CDR3 is 12 amino acids. The CDR3 region is CASSQELYGYTF. CDR3 bases: TGTGCCAGCAGCCAGGAACTCTATGGCTACACCTTC. The full variable domain, completed using reference TRBV5-4 and TRBJ1-2, is ETGVTQSPTHLIKTRGQQVTLRCSSQSGHNTVSWYQQALGQGPQFIFQYYREEENGRGNFPPRFSGLQFPNYSSELNVNALELDDSALYLCASSQELYGYTFGSGTRLTVV.

The chain carries TRBV7-2 and TRBJ2-7, with 12 bases lining up with TRBD2. V lost 6 bases and J lost 6; bases outside the gene matches: 3. Germline V gene sequence: CDR1 SGHTA, CDR2 FQGNSA. The CDR3 sequence is 13 residues long. DNA for the CDR3: TGTGCCAGCAGAAAGACTAGCGGGAGCGAGCAGTACTTC. Translation gives CASRKTSGSEQYF. The full variable domain, its missing parts supplied by reference TRBV7-2 and TRBJ2-7, is GAGVSQSPSNKVTEKGKDVELRCDPISGHTALYWYRQSLGQGLEFLIYFQGNSAPDKSGLPSDRFSAERTGGSVSTLTIQRTQQEDSAVYLCASRKTSGSEQYFGPGTRLTVT.

The chain uses TRBV19 and TRBJ2-3, with 14 bases lining up with TRBD2. The J segment lost 8 bases and the V segment lost 8 bases, leaving 9 bases of the junction unmatched. Per the germline V gene, CDR1 is LNHDA and CDR2 is SQIVND (reference sequence). The CDR3 length is 15 residues. CDR3 sequence (DNA): TGTGCCAGTGTGGGACTAGCGGGAGATGTCGGTACGCAGTATTTT. Protein sequence: CASVGLAGDVGTQYF.

V and J are TRBV7-2 and TRBJ2-3, with TRBD2 matching over 8 bases. V was clipped by 5 bases and J by 4 bases; unmatched bases: 8. This CDR3 is built from 15 residues. The V gene's germline CDR1 is SGHTA and CDR2 FQGNSA. The CDR3 reads CASSILAGQSDTQYF. DNA for the CDR3: TGTGCCAGCAGCATATTAGCGGGGCAATCAGATACGCAGTATTTT.

About this clone: The DNA is omitted, as the CDR3 cannot be located on it reliably, and the CDR3 follows TCRdb's listing. The chain combines TRBV6-7 with TRBJ1-3. TRBV6-7 belongs to the ORF category, with a function that is uncertain. Including both end residues, the CDR3 is 15 amino acids long. CDR3 protein: CASSTSLAELYTIYF.

The chain joins TRBV7-8 to TRBJ2-7, with 9 bases that match TRBD1. J gave up 1 base and V 3 bases, and 13 bases lay outside the gene matches. The germline gives CDR1 SGHVS, CDR2 FQNEAQ. The CDR3 is made up of 18 amino acids. CDR3 loop: CASSFGTGLSLSSYEQYF. DNA of the CDR3: TGTGCCAGCAGCTTTGGGACAGGGTTAAGCTTGAGTTCCTACGAGCAGTACTTC.

The chain combines TRBV6-4 with TRBJ2-2; 9 bases are a match to TRBD2. The CDR3 consists of 16 residues. Germline V gene data show CDR1 as MRHNA and CDR2 as SNTAGT. The J segment lost 5 bases and the V segment lost 3 bases, leaving 7 bases of the junction unmatched. The CDR3 region is CASSEGTSKLTGELFF. The CDR3 DNA follows: TGTGCCAGCAGTGAAGGGACTAGCAAGTTAACCGGGGAGCTGTTTTTT.

The chain combines TRBV2 with TRBJ2-2, with TRBD2 identical over 15 bases. Trimming at V came to 8 bases and at J to 4 bases, leaving 8 bases not matched to a gene. The CDR3 spans 17 residues. Germline-derived CDR1 and CDR2 are SNHLY and FYNNEI. DNA of the CDR3: TGTGCCAGCGGCGGACTAGCGGGGGGGCTCAGCACCGGGGAGCTGTTTTTT. Encoded protein: CASGGLAGGLSTGELFF.

The CDR3 bases are TGTGCCAGCAGTGAACAATTTATGAACACTGAAGCTTTCTTT. It yields the protein CASSEQFMNTEAFF. V gene TRBV6-5 combines with J gene TRBJ1-1, with D uncertain. The CDR3 totals 14 residues. Germline V lookup: CDR1 MNHEY, CDR2 SVGAGI. V gave up 5 bases and J gave up 0 bases, with 10 bases separating them.

V usage is TRBV5-1 and J usage is TRBJ2-1, with D possibly matching TRBD1 (5 bases). The CDR3 totals 12 residues. Trimming took 4 bases from V and 7 from J, leaving 9 bases between them. Germline loops: CDR1 SGHRS, CDR2 YFSETQ. The CDR3 sequence: CASSDQGNEQFF. The CDR3 coding sequence is TGCGCCAGCAGCGACCAGGGAAATGAGCAGTTCTTC.

This clone appeared once. The rearrangement links TRBV5-1 to TRBJ2-3; 7 nucleotides match TRBD2. Losses at the gene ends were 4 bases for V and 4 bases for J; bases not matched to a gene: 6. The CDR3 is made up of 14 amino acids. Germline CDR1 and CDR2: SGHRS and YFSETQ. The CDR3 protein is CASSDAGDADTQYF. CDR3 nucleotide sequence: TGCGCCAGCAGCGATGCGGGAGACGCAGATACGCAGTATTTT.

The V and J genes are TRBV11-3 and TRBJ2-3; the D gene is possibly TRBD2 (5 bases). V shed 5 bases and J shed 1 base, with 13 bases lying between them. The CDR3 totals 15 residues. Germline V CDR1 and CDR2: SGHNT, YENEEA. The CDR3 DNA reads as TGTGCCAGCAGCCCCAGCGGTCAAGGCACAGATACGCAGTATTTT. It specifies CASSPSGQGTDTQYF.

V is TRBV27 and J is TRBJ2-1; D unresolved. V lost 3 bases and J lost 4, with 10 bases in between. The CDR3 covers 14 residues. Germline lookup yields CDR1 MNHEY and CDR2 SMNVEV (reference sequence). The CDR3: CASSFSGGYNEQFF. The CDR3 bases are TGTGCCAGCAGTTTTTCAGGTGGATACAATGAGCAGTTCTTC.

This clone was seen only a few times. The chain combines TRBV27 with TRBJ1-2, with 8 bases identical to TRBD1. Germline CDR1 and CDR2: MNHEY and SMNVEV (reference sequence). Losses at the gene ends were 5 bases for V and 8 bases for J; bases not matched to a gene: 7. The CDR3 has 13 residues. CDR3 sequence reads: CASSAGQGSGYTF. Here the CDR3 DNA reads TGTGCCAGCAGTGCCGGACAGGGTAGCGGCTACACCTTC.

The gene calls are TRBV18 and TRBJ1-5; a weak D match, TRBD1 (5 bases). Germline CDR1 KGHSH, CDR2 LQKENI. V lost 5 bases to trimming and J lost 5 bases, with 13 bases between them. This CDR3 is 14 amino acids long. For the CDR3, the DNA is TGTGCCAGCTCAGGGGCACTATCCGATCAGCCCCAGCATTTT. Protein sequence: CASSGALSDQPQHF.

The V call is TRBV5-1, the J call TRBJ1-1; possible D gene TRBD1, 5 bases. Germline CDR1 reads SGHRS; CDR2 reads YFSETQ. The CDR3 has 9 residues. CDR3 DNA: TGCGGGGGCGTAGCTGAAGCTTTCTTT. Translated, it gives CGGVAEAFF.

The chain is built from TRBV5-1 and TRBJ2-1; TRBD2 agrees at 12 bases. This CDR3 has 15 residues. V lost 2 bases to trimming and J lost 6 bases; unmatched junction nucleotides: 3. Germline CDR1 SGHRS, CDR2 YFSETQ. In nucleotides, the CDR3 is TGCGCCAGCAGCTTCGAGACTAGCGGGAGCAATGAGCAGTTCTTC. Residues: CASSFETSGSNEQFF. The variable domain in full, with the rest retrieved from reference TRBV5-1 and TRBJ2-1, is KAGVTQTPRYLIKTRGQQVTLSCSPISGHRSVSWYQQTPGQGLQFLFEYFSETQRNKGNFPGRFSGRQFSNSRSEMNVSTLELGDSALYLCASSFETSGSNEQFFGPGTRLTVL.

The J gene is TRBJ1-1, the V gene TRBV6-5; 8 bases match TRBD1. V gave up 7 bases and J gave up 0 bases; unmatched junction bases: 7. This CDR3 has 15 amino acids. From germline, CDR1 is MNHEY and CDR2 SVGAGI. This chain's CDR3 is CASKTDRGLNTEAFF. The CDR3 bases are TGTGCCAGCAAAACCGACAGGGGATTGAACACTGAAGCTTTCTTT.

The chain is built from TRBV7-8 and TRBJ2-2; weak D call: TRBD1 (6 bases). Trimming pared 1 base from V and 10 bases from J, leaving 19 bases between. The CDR3 extends over 16 amino acids. Germline assignment: CDR1 SGHVS and CDR2 FQNEAQ. In DNA, the CDR3 is TGTGCCAGCAGCTTAGGCCTTACCGGGACACGAGAGGAGCTGTTTTTT. This codes for CASSLGLTGTREELFF.

This chain uses TRBV2 with TRBJ2-2; 9 bases agree with TRBD2. Losses at the gene ends were 4 bases for V and 4 bases for J; bases not matched to a gene: 7. The germline V gene encodes CDR1 SNHLY and CDR2 FYNNEI. CDR3 size: 16 residues. Here the CDR3 DNA reads TGTGCCAGCAGTGGGGGCGGGGGGGCGGGCACCGGGGAGCTGTTTTTT. Protein product: CASSGGGGAGTGELFF.